This T cell receptor beta chain was observed in a study of regulatory T cells in long-lasting Graves disease (dated by TCRdb to the early 2020s). Broadly, across the study: Newly diagnosed Graves' disease patients had taken antithyroid drugs for less than 3 months. Peripheral blood TCR sequencing and RNA sequencing compared persistent Graves' disease patients with newly diagnosed Graves' disease patients. The study was registered as a clinical trial and conducted in China. A total of around 35 samples underwent TCR sequencing, from about 13 patients with persistent Graves' disease and approximately 20 patients with newly diagnosed Graves' disease.

The library was produced with multiplex PCR. The instrument was an Illumina HiSeq 4000. CDR3 regions were amplified by Arm-PCR with iRepertoire HTBI primers to construct TCR beta libraries. Before sequencing, the PCR products went through gel purification. Concerning the study's data processing: A total of under 80 TRBV and under 15 TRBJ segments were identified across samples and were used for gene usage analysis of CDR3 amino acid clonotypes. Filtered high-quality paired reads were merged into contigs using COPE and FqMerger. Contigs were aligned with BLAST to IMGT TRBV, TRBD and TRBJ reference genes, and CDR3 was defined per IMGT. Clonotypes above 0.1% frequency were classified as highly expanded clones. Shannon entropy served as the measure of repertoire diversity, while the Gini coefficient captured V-J evenness. A clonotype was considered public if more than one individual shared it. In TCRdb, the public reads were trimmed at Q25 with fastp and aligned with MiXCR, with productive beta chains retained. Records with the same CDR3 protein are collapsed into one entry carrying the most frequent genes and DNA. It is TCRdb's table, rather than the study itself, that gives the V and J calls and clone size. The sample records 450,000 to 600,000 distinct CDR3 sequences, roughly 13% of which are singletons. The leading ten clones occupy roughly a tenth of the sample.

Reading the germline V gene gives CDR1 SQVTM and CDR2 ANQGSEA. The germline V and J ends show losses of 7 bases and 3 bases respectively, and no gene match explains 18 bases of the junction. There are 17 amino acids in the CDR3, from cysteine to phenylalanine inclusive. Just the 51-base CDR3 DNA is kept, in frame starting at base 1. Broad study findings and their caveats: Peripheral blood alone was examined, since thyroid tissue, which constituted the primary lesion, could not be accessed. The authors noted that the small sample size was a limitation that may lower accuracy. Lower TCR Shannon entropy and fewer highly expanded clones were observed in persistent Graves' disease patients than in newly diagnosed patients, which suggested clonal expansion. More public clonotypes were shared among persistent patients (about 2,800) than among newly diagnosed patients (roughly 1,000). Sequencing and analysis were restricted to the TCR beta chain. TRBV28, TRBJ1-2 and TRBJ2-5 were preferentially used in persistent disease, while TRBV20-1 and TRBJ2-1 were favored in newly diagnosed disease.

What the time point label conveys for this sample: newly diagnosed GD, antithyroid drugs for less than 3 months. For both TCR sequencing and RNA sequencing, RNA was extracted from PBMCs in TRIzol. The diagnosis of Graves' disease followed American Thyroid Association guidelines. Patients for the study were recruited at an endocrinology department in Xi'an, China. Each patient gave roughly 8.4 milliliters of peripheral blood, collected in an EDTA anticoagulant tube. Ficoll Paque Plus density gradient separation was used to isolate PBMCs, and no additional T cell sorting was done. An Agilent 2100 Bioanalyzer and agarose gel were used to check RNA quality, while a NanoDrop 2000 measured RNA concentration. As for this clonotype: Its binding antigen is unknown. No base quality information exists; no much larger clone differs at one position.

These records were also assigned to another study, of T cells in Graves' hyperthyroidism and ophthalmopathy. From the second report: Graves' hyperthyroidism was defined as stable when no progression to ophthalmopathy occurred over 18 months of follow-up. Hyperthyroidism patients were newly diagnosed, with disease duration under 2 months, and aged 18 to 65 years. Any patient with an uncontrolled infection, another autoimmune disease, pregnancy or lactation was excluded. Diagnoses relied on clinical symptoms, serum thyroxine and TRAb, thyroid ultrasound and orbital computed tomography. A first-round RT-PCR of the TCR CDR3 used the HTBI primer set with the Qiagen OneStep RT-PCR kit. Blood samples also contained most of the expanded thyroid clonotypes (frequency above 0.001), which suggests that blood repertoires may reflect thyroid immune responses. A model built on a 13 V-J signature distinguished ophthalmopathy from stable hyperthyroidism, reaching about 88% sensitivity and around 82% specificity in cross-validation and 80%/75% in testing. During validation, the model predicted progression to ophthalmopathy a median of approximately six months ahead of onset, with almost 71% sensitivity and 72% to 85% specificity. To identify distinguishing TCR V-J signatures, a discovery cohort of around 100 patients was used, comprising some 43 with Graves' ophthalmopathy and around 57 with stable Graves' hyperthyroidism. An independent validation cohort of around 19 hyperthyroidism patients and some 15 patients who later progressed to ophthalmopathy tested prospective prediction of ophthalmopathy. The 85 to 100 discovery patients were divided at random into training and test sets in a 7:3 ratio. The study also compared thyroid tissue and blood T-cell repertoires from five or six Graves' hyperthyroidism patients. After sampling, hyperthyroidism patients received methimazole starting at 30 mg daily, and ophthalmopathy patients received high-dose intravenous methylprednisolone. The libraries were constructed in a second round of multiplex PCR and then size-selected and purified. Paired-end sequencing of the libraries was performed with 100 bp reads on an Illumina HiSeq2000. SOAPnuke was used to process the raw data, throwing out any read that contained adapters or uncalled bases, had a mean Phred below 15, or lacked an exact constant-primer or identifier match. High-quality paired reads were merged using COPE v1.2.5, and each unique nucleotide sequence was defined as a clonotype. MiTCR v1.1 was used to align the clonotypes against IMGT TRBV, TRBD and TRBJ reference segments. Only V-J combinations with frequency above 0.0001, covering approximately 99% of repertoires, were analysed. The TCS score was defined as F50 (clonal expansion) divided by E x V (chaos), with BLOSUM62-based TCRdist calculated between CDR3 peptides within each V-J. Welch's t-statistics and random forest reduced 500 to 550 V-J features to 13, which were used in a naive Bayes classifier (R e1071). Sample size was not statistically predetermined, and blinding of investigators to group allocation was not performed. The paper describes TCR Vbeta CDR3 sequencing of 140 or so peripheral blood samples, made up of about 41 ophthalmopathy patients, roughly 75 hyperthyroidism patients and 17 progressor patients.

This clonotype originated in a man aged 25 to 40 with Graves disease. Donor details come from another sample of the same person, matched by shared clones. The material was peripheral blood mononuclear cells (PBMCs), obtained at new diagnosis, from a patient treated with antithyroid drugs. The receptor chain draws on TRBV29-1 and TRBJ2-4, with 7 central nucleotides matching TRBD1. The CDR3 here reads CSAQGQEQGDGKNIQYF. The nucleotides are TGCAGCGCCCAGGGTCAGGAGCAGGGGGATGGCAAAAACATTCAGTACTTC. With the portions outside the CDR3 filled from the reference TRBV29-1 and TRBJ2-4 genes, the complete variable region becomes SAVISQKPSRDICQRGTSLTIQCQVDSQVTMMFWYRQQPGQSLTLIATANQGSEATYESGFVIDKFPISRPNLTFSTLTVSNMSPEDSSIYLCSAQGQEQGDGKNIQYFGAGTRLSVL.